This is a list of T cell receptor beta chains from one sample in a study of blood T cell repertoires in COVID-19. Assay: immunoSEQ multiplex PCR; the TCRdb copy retains only in-frame clones and omits some. This table holds approximately 200,000 clones, about 83% found once. The source material was peripheral blood. The origin of the receptors is a man aged 55 to 70 who had recovered from COVID-19. Each CDR3 is given with its conserved first and last residue. A D gene is named only where the DNA matches it firmly. Expanded clones get a size class; other rows say once, few or many, or leave the size out.

>TRBJ1-2|TRBV5-4|-|-
TGTGCCTCCAACCCCGGGACAACTAACTATGGCTACACCTTC
CASNPGTTNYGYTF
>TRBJ1-1|TRBV6-1|-|-
TGTGCCAGCAGTGAATATGGGCAACCGAACACTGAAGCTTTCTTT
CASSEYGQPNTEAFF
>TRBJ2-1|TRBV9|-|-
TGTGCCAGCAGCGTAGACAGCTCCTACAATGAGCAGTTCTTC
CASSVDSSYNEQFF
>TRBJ1-1|TRBV2|-|-
TGTGCCAGCAGTGCCAGGGAATTGGACACTGAAGCTTTCTTT
CASSARELDTEAFF
>TRBJ1-4|TRBV28|-|-
TGTGCCAGCAGTTTGAGCCCGACAGCCCGTAATGAAAAACTGTTTTTT
CASSLSPTARNEKLFF
>TRBJ1-6|TRBV10-3|TRBD1|-
TGTGCCATCAGTGAGTCGCAGGGGGATAATTCACCCCTCCACTTT
CAISESQGDNSPLHF
>TRBJ1-1|TRBV6-6|-|-
TGTGCCAGCAGTTACGGTAGGGGGAACACTGAAGCTTTCTTT
CASSYGRGNTEAFF
>TRBJ2-3|TRBV9|-|-
TGTGCCAGCAGCGTGGTTGGGGCAGCTAGCACAGATACGCAGTATTTT
CASSVVGAASTDTQYF
>TRBJ2-3|TRBV6-4|TRBD2|-
TGTGCCAGCAGCCGGGATCACCGTCGGGCGGGGGGCTTCACAGATACGCAGTATTTT
CASSRDHRRAGGFTDTQYF
>TRBJ2-5|TRBV6-5|-|-
TGTGCCAGCGCAAGGGGGGGGGAGACCCAGTACTTC
CASARGGETQYF
>TRBJ1-1|TRBV7-9|TRBD1|-
TGTGCCAGCAGCTTTCAGCTAGGGGGCGGCACTGAAGCTTTCTTT
CASSFQLGGGTEAFF
>TRBJ1-4|TRBV9|-|-
TGTGCCAGCAGCGCGTACCGGGGTGAAAAACTGTTTTTT
CASSAYRGEKLFF
>TRBJ1-2|TRBV3-1/TRBV3-2|-|-
TGTGCCAGCAGCCAAGATCTTTCCAGGCCTAACTATGGCTACACCTTC
CASSQDLSRPNYGYTF
>TRBJ2-1|TRBV5-4|-|-
TGTGCCAGCAGCCCAAGGGGCTACAATGAGCAGTTCTTC
CASSPRGYNEQFF
>TRBJ1-1|TRBV7-9|TRBD1|many
TGTGCCAGCAGCTTTCTGGCCGGGACAGAGAACACTGAAGCTTTCTTT
CASSFLAGTENTEAFF
>TRBJ2-1|TRBV30|-|once
TGTGCCTGGGAGTCTAAGGGGTACAATGAGCAGTTCTTC
CAWESKGYNEQFF
>TRBJ1-2|TRBV2|-|-
TGTGCCAGCACCGAACAGGTGATAGGATCTGGCTACACCTTC
CASTEQVIGSGYTF
>TRBJ1-2|TRBV6-5|TRBD1|-
TGTGCCAGCAGTTACCGGGGACAGGGTGTCTATGGCTACACCTTC
CASSYRGQGVYGYTF
>TRBJ1-3|TRBV28|-|-
TGTGCCAGCAGTTTAAACAACGGAAACACCATATATTTT
CASSLNNGNTIYF
>TRBJ2-3|TRBV7-9|TRBD2|-
TGTGCCAGCATCATGGGACTAGCGGGATCTACCACAGATACGCAGTATTTT
CASIMGLAGSTTDTQYF
>TRBJ2-3|TRBV7-9|-|-
TGTGCCAGCAGCGAAGGGGTCACGTCCCCAGATACGCAGTATTTT
CASSEGVTSPDTQYF
>TRBJ2-7|TRBV5-1|TRBD2|-
TGCGCCAGCAGCTTCCTAGCGGGAGGGCCTATGTACGAGCAGTACTTC
CASSFLAGGPMYEQYF
>TRBJ1-3|TRBV2|-|many
TGTGCCAGCAGTGGTCAGGTCCTCTCTGGAAACACCATATATTTT
CASSGQVLSGNTIYF
>TRBJ2-5|TRBV9|-|-
TGTGCCAGCAGCCCCGTAGGGGGAGCGGCTGAGACCCAGTACTTC
CASSPVGGAAETQYF
>TRBJ2-3|TRBV3-1/TRBV3-2|-|-
TGTGCCAGCAGCCAAGACGTTGTAACAGATACGCAGTATTTT
CASSQDVVTDTQYF
>TRBJ2-3|TRBV9|-|-
TGTGCCAGCACAGGGGCCGGCGATACGCAGTATTTT
CASTGAGDTQYF
>TRBJ1-1|TRBV9|TRBD1|-
TGTGCCAGCAGCGTGCGGGACAGTCAATCGCCAACCCGAGGAATTACTGAAGCTTTCTTT
CASSVRDSQSPTRGITEAFF
>TRBJ2-1|TRBV30|-|once
TGTGCCTGGAGTGTACTATCGGGACTGGTGAACAATGAGCAGTTCTTC
CAWSVLSGLVNNEQFF
>TRBJ1-1|TRBV7-6|-|-
TGTGCCAGCAGCTCAGCCCCCGAGGGAGCGGGGAACACTGAAGCTTTCTTT
CASSSAPEGAGNTEAFF
>TRBJ1-2|TRBV20-1|-|-
TGCAGTGCTAGACAGGTTCTTGGCTACACCTTC
CSARQVLGYTF
>TRBJ1-1|TRBV7-3|-|-
TGTGCCAGCAGCTTATGGAGGGTGGCGAACACTGAAGCTTTCTTT
CASSLWRVANTEAFF
>TRBJ1-3|TRBV3-1/TRBV3-2|-|-
TGTGCCAGCAGCCTTGGACAGATTTACTCTGGAAACACCATATATTTT
CASSLGQIYSGNTIYF
>TRBJ2-1|TRBV19|-|few
TGTGCCAGTAGTATATTGGGAGTCGGGAGCGCTGAGCAGTTCTTC
CASSILGVGSAEQFF
>TRBJ1-1|TRBV7-2|-|-
TGTGCCAGCAGCCCTAACCCCAGGTGGCGGGATGAGAACACTGAAGCTTTCTTT
CASSPNPRWRDENTEAFF
>TRBJ2-7|TRBV5-1|TRBD2|-
TGCGCCAGCAGCTTGAACCCGGGACTAGAGAACGAGCAGTACTTC
CASSLNPGLENEQYF
>TRBJ2-6|TRBV25-1|-|-
TGTGCCAGCAGTGAAACGGTTTCTGGGGCCAACGTCCTGACTTTC
CASSETVSGANVLTF
>TRBJ1-1|TRBV9|TRBD1|-
TGTGCCAGCAGCGCGACAGGGATGGGGAACACTGAAGCTTTCTTT
CASSATGMGNTEAFF
>TRBJ2-1|TRBV4-1|-|-
TGCGCCAGCAGCCAAGTGGAGGCCCTTGGAGGGATCTACAATGAGCAGTTCTTC
CASSQVEALGGIYNEQFF
>TRBJ2-3|TRBV5-1|-|once
TGCGCCAGCAGCTTGGGCGGGAAAAGCACAGATACGCAGTATTTT
CASSLGGKSTDTQYF
>TRBJ2-7|TRBV28|TRBD1|-
TGTGCCAGCAGCACAGGGGGCCCTAAGGAGCAGTACTTC
CASSTGGPKEQYF
>TRBJ1-2|TRBV30|-|-
TGTGCCTGGAGTAAGACAGCGTCTAACTATGGCTACACCTTC
CAWSKTASNYGYTF
>TRBJ2-3|TRBV19|-|-
TGTGCCAGTAGTATTAGAGGGACTCAAGCAGGAGATACGCAGTATTTT
CASSIRGTQAGDTQYF
>TRBJ1-1|TRBV19|-|-
TGTGCCAGTAGTCAAGGAGGGTGGGGAAACACTGAAGCTTTCTTT
CASSQGGWGNTEAFF
>TRBJ1-3|TRBV28|TRBD1|-
TGTGCCAGCAGCCCTACCGGGACAGGGGGGAGCTCTGGAAACACCATATATTTT
CASSPTGTGGSSGNTIYF
>TRBJ1-5|TRBV5-5|TRBD1|-
TGTGCCAGCAGCCCATTAGGACAGGGCAGCAATCAGCCCCAGCATTTT
CASSPLGQGSNQPQHF
>TRBJ2-7|TRBV5-4|TRBD2|-
TGTGCCAGCAGCTTGGAGAGCGGGAGGCTCCCGCAGTACTTC
CASSLESGRLPQYF
>TRBJ1-5|TRBV28|-|-
TGTGCCAGCATCCCTTCCCTGGGGGGGTTTCACAATCAGCCCCAGCATTTT
CASIPSLGGFHNQPQHF
>TRBJ2-1|TRBV5-4|TRBD1|-
TGTGCCAGCAGCTTGGAGGCGGACAGGGAGGCGTTCTTC
CASSLEADREAFF
>TRBJ2-7|TRBV18|TRBD2|few
TGTGCCAGCTCACGACTAGCGGGGAACTCCTACGAGCAGTACTTC
CASSRLAGNSYEQYF
>TRBJ1-4|TRBV7-2|-|-
TGTGCCAGCAGCTTTGGCCAGGGTGGGGAAAAACTGTTTTTT
CASSFGQGGEKLFF
>TRBJ1-5|TRBV10-2|TRBD1|-
TGCGCCAGCAGGGAGGGGACAGCCTACAATCAGCCCCAGCATTTT
CASREGTAYNQPQHF
>TRBJ1-5|TRBV6-1|-|-
TGTGCCAGCAGTGAAGCGGGGGGACAGCCCCAGCATTTT
CASSEAGGQPQHF
>TRBJ2-4|TRBV28|TRBD2|-
TGTGCCAGCAGTTTCTCCGACTTGCGGGAGCACAAAAACATTCAGTACTTC
CASSFSDLREHKNIQYF
>TRBJ2-6|TRBV5-1|TRBD1|-
TGCGCCAGCAGCTTAGCCGGACAGGGAGGGGCCAACGTCCTGACTTTC
CASSLAGQGGANVLTF
>TRBJ2-1|TRBV27|-|-
TGTGCCAGCAGTTTAGTTGGCCTGCCGAGGGAAGATGAGCAGTTCTTC
CASSLVGLPREDEQFF
>TRBJ2-7|TRBV5-1|TRBD1|-
TGCGCCAGCAGCCCCGGGACAGGGTTCCCCTACGAGCAGTACTTC
CASSPGTGFPYEQYF
>TRBJ2-3|TRBV15|-|once
TGTGCCACCAGCAGGGATAGGGGGGATACGCAGTATTTT
CATSRDRGDTQYF
>TRBJ1-2|TRBV19|-|-
TGTGCCAGTAGTATAAGTTCGCGGGGTCTAGCTAGAGGCTACACCTTC
CASSISSRGLARGYTF
>TRBJ1-4|TRBV28|-|-
TGTGCCAGCAACGGGGGTAGGAATGAAAAACTGTTTTTT
CASNGGRNEKLFF
>TRBJ2-3|TRBV19|TRBD2|-
TGTGCCAGTAGTATTCTCCCCTTAGCGGGAGGCATGGATACGCAGTATTTT
CASSILPLAGGMDTQYF